What follows are 9 T cell receptor beta chains derived from one specimen sequenced in a study of blood T cell repertoires in COVID-19. Produced via immunoSEQ multiplex PCR; TCRdb's table is partial and in-frame only. The data contain about 190,000 clones, around 90% of them singletons. Sequencing input: peripheral blood. Receptor source: a man aged 50-60 years with acute or convalescent COVID-19.

The V gene is TRBV3-1 (or the pseudogene TRBV3-2), the J gene TRBJ1-1; no reliable D call. Germline V lookup: CDR1 LGHDT, CDR2 YNNKEL (reference sequence). With 4 bases removed from V and 6 bases from J, the gap between germline ends came to 12 bases. The CDR3 runs 13 residues. The DNA for the CDR3 is TGTGCCAGCAGCCCGGGCCTGAGGGCTGAAGCTTTCTTT. It codes for CASSPGLRAEAFF.

The chain carries TRBV5-1 and TRBJ2-5; D is perhaps TRBD2 (6 bases). CDR3 size: 15 residues. The V end lost 1 base, the J end lost 2 bases, and 12 bases lay between the germline ends. Looked up from germline, CDR1 is SGHRS and CDR2 is YFSETQ. This chain's CDR3 is CASSLTGEAQETQYF. As DNA, the CDR3 is TGCGCCAGCAGCTTGACGGGAGAGGCTCAAGAGACCCAGTACTTC.

The chain carries TRBV10-2 and TRBJ2-7; TRBD2 might be the D (6 bases). V dropped 7 bases and J dropped 3 bases, with 13 bases sitting between them. The CDR3 totals 13 residues. Germline V lookup: CDR1 WSHSY, CDR2 SAAADI. The CDR3 sequence is CASTPRRGYEQYV. CDR3 bases: TGCGCCAGCACCCCCCGGCGGGGCTACGAGCAGTACGTC.

The chain recombines TRBV4-2 with TRBJ1-6, with D maybe TRBD1 (5 bases). The CDR3 consists of 18 residues. Germline-derived CDR1 and CDR2 are LGHNA and YNFKEQ. V gave up 0 bases and J gave up 0 bases, with 12 bases separating them. The CDR3 DNA is TGTGCCAGCAGCCAAGATTTGGGGCTTAGCTCCTATAATTCACCCCTCCACTTT. Translated: CASSQDLGLSSYNSPLHF.

The CDR3 DNA sequence: TGTGCCAGTAGTCGATCGGGCCTACTAGCGGGAGCCCCGGGTGAGCAGTTCTTC. The encoded protein is CASSRSGLLAGAPGEQFF. The chain is built from TRBV19 and TRBJ2-1; TRBD2 matches at 11 bases. This CDR3 spans 18 amino acids. Germline-derived CDR1 and CDR2 are LNHDA and SQIVND (reference sequence). Trimming cost V 5 bases and J 9 bases; bases outside gene matches: 18.

This chain connects TRBV9 to TRBJ2-2, with 7 bases identical to TRBD2. V dropped 4 bases and J dropped 4; count of bases not matched to a gene: 10. This CDR3 spans 16 amino acids. Per the germline V gene, CDR1 is SGDLS and CDR2 is YYNGEE. Here the CDR3 DNA reads TGTGCCAGCAGCTCCCGAGAGGGAGGGATCACCGGGGAGCTGTTTTTT. Protein sequence: CASSSREGGITGELFF.

This chain uses TRBV18 with TRBJ2-7; 8 bases fit TRBD1. CDR1 is KGHSH and CDR2 is LQKENI in the germline V gene. CDR3 length: 13 residues. V was clipped by 4 bases and J by 6 bases; unmatched bases: 5. CDR3 amino acids: CASSQGQGGEQYV. In DNA, the CDR3 is TGTGCCAGCTCACAAGGACAGGGCGGCGAGCAGTACGTC.

The chain recombines TRBV5-6 with TRBJ1-6; unclear D gene. The ends were cut back, 2 bases at V and 10 bases at J, with 7 bases in the middle. Germline V CDR1 and CDR2: SGHDT, YYEEEE. The CDR3 has 12 amino acids. CDR3: CASSLSGSPLHF. DNA for the CDR3: TGTGCCAGCAGCTTATCGGGATCACCCCTCCACTTT.

The rearrangement links TRBV6-2 or TRBV6-3 to TRBJ2-1; 8 bases agree with TRBD2. The J segment lost 8 bases and the V segment lost 5 bases, leaving 11 bases of the junction unmatched. CDR3 length: 15 residues. Germline V CDR1 and CDR2: MNHEY, SVGEGT. CDR3 nucleotide sequence: TGTGCCAGCAGTACCCGGACTAGCTCCGGCGATGAGCAGTTCTTC. Translating it yields CASSTRTSSGDEQFF.